Listed below are T cell receptor beta chains from one sample, sequenced in a study of T cells in Graves' hyperthyroidism and ophthalmopathy. Using its own MiXCR run on the multiplex PCR reads, TCRdb lists one record per CDR3 protein. The sample carries around 350,000 distinct CDR3 sequences, approximately 18% recorded once. Specimen: blood. The source is a woman aged 25 to 39 with Graves' hyperthyroidism that later progressed to Graves' ophthalmopathy. CDR3s include the opening cysteine and the closing phenylalanine or tryptophan. Fields, in order: J gene, D gene, clone size, CDR3 length, V gene, CDR3 protein, CDR3 DNA. The D gene is left open where the match is weak. Clone size is shown for a subset of rows, as once, few, many or a class of expanded clone.

>TRBJ2-3|NA|many|13|TRBV5-6
CASSPRSVDTQYF
TGTGCCAGCAGCCCCAGGAGCGTGGATACGCAGTATTTT
>TRBJ1-2|NA|NA|14|TRBV6-5
CASSYSRENGGYTF
TGTGCCAGCAGTTACTCGAGGGAAAATGGTGGCTACACCTTC
>TRBJ2-6|TRBD1|few|18|TRBV11-2
CASSLADRAMVGANVLTF
TGTGCCAGCAGCTTAGCTGACAGGGCCATGGTTGGGGCCAACGTCCTGACTTTC
>TRBJ2-4|NA|NA|14|TRBV10-3
CAISEGTGRDIQYF
TGTGCCATCAGTGAAGGTACAGGAAGGGACATTCAGTACTTC
>TRBJ1-2|NA|many|14|TRBV27
CASNPTGSNYGYTF
TGTGCCAGCAACCCGACGGGGTCCAACTATGGCTACACCTTC
>TRBJ2-3|TRBD2|many|16|TRBV11-2
CASSFAQRGVTDTQYF
TGTGCCAGCAGCTTCGCCCAGCGGGGAGTCACAGATACGCAGTATTTT
>TRBJ2-3|TRBD2|few|21|TRBV29-1
CSVEGVWAPGTSGILTDTQYF
TGCAGCGTTGAGGGAGTGTGGGCCCCCGGGACTAGCGGGATTCTCACAGATACGCAGTATTTT
>TRBJ2-1|NA|many|15|TRBV10-1
CASRDSGSPYNEQFF
TGCGCCAGCAGGGACAGCGGGTCACCCTACAATGAGCAGTTCTTC
>TRBJ2-3|NA|few|17|TRBV5-4
CASSLMGAWKSTDTQYF
TGTGCCAGCAGCTTGATGGGGGCGTGGAAAAGCACAGATACGCAGTATTTT
>TRBJ2-1|TRBD2|many|18|TRBV20-1
CSASGLAGRLHSYNEQFF
TGCAGTGCTAGCGGACTAGCGGGGAGACTACACTCCTACAATGAGCAGTTCTTC
>TRBJ2-3|TRBD2|few|16|TRBV6-1
CASSELSAGGPDTQYF
TGTGCCAGCAGTGAGCTGTCGGCGGGGGGGCCAGATACGCAGTATTTT
>TRBJ2-7|NA|few|14|TRBV19
CASKPPGVESEQCF
TGTGCCAGTAAACCTCCGGGAGTGGAAAGCGAGCAGTGCTTC
>TRBJ1-5|NA|NA|16|TRBV15
CATSRSWGGLGQPQHF
TGTGCCACCAGCAGATCATGGGGGGGGCTCGGGCAGCCCCAGCATTTT
>TRBJ2-5|TRBD1|few|14|TRBV15
CATSRNRGPETQYF
TGTGCCACCAGCAGAAACAGGGGGCCAGAGACCCAGTACTTC
>TRBJ1-1|NA|few|15|TRBV4-1
CASRPGGGVITEAFF
TGCGCCAGCAGGCCGGGGGGAGGGGTGATCACTGAAGCTTTCTTT
>TRBJ2-1|TRBD1|NA|14|TRBV15
CATSLGQGNNEQFF
TGTGCCACCAGCCTGGGACAGGGCAACAATGAGCAGTTCTTC
>TRBJ2-1|NA|few|16|TRBV7-9
CASSLGVYDRTNEQFF
TGTGCCAGCAGCTTAGGGGTGTATGACAGAACAAATGAGCAGTTCTTC
>TRBJ1-2|TRBD1|many|16|TRBV28
CASSSPRDRGSYGYTF
TGTGCCAGCAGTTCACCACGGGACAGGGGATCCTATGGCTACACCTTC
>TRBJ2-7|NA|many|14|TRBV2
CASSEDSLTYEQYF
TGTGCCAGCAGTGAAGACTCCCTCACCTACGAGCAGTACTTC
>TRBJ1-4|NA|few|14|TRBV5-1
CASSLVRNNEKLFF
TGCGCCAGCAGCTTGGTACGGAATAATGAAAAACTGTTTTTT
>TRBJ2-1|TRBD2|many|15|TRBV20-1
CSASGLAGKVNEQFF
TGCAGTGCTTCCGGACTAGCGGGGAAAGTCAATGAGCAGTTCTTC
>TRBJ2-3|TRBD1|many|16|TRBV12-3/TRBV12-4
CASRHTGASDTDTQYF
TGTGCCAGCAGGCACACAGGGGCGTCCGACACAGATACGCAGTATTTT
>TRBJ2-1|TRBD1|many|15|TRBV13
CASSPPGQNLNEQFF
TGTGCCAGCAGCCCCCCGGGACAGAACCTCAATGAGCAGTTCTTC
>TRBJ2-7|TRBD1|many|13|TRBV10-3
CAIRDRADYEQYF
TGTGCCATCAGGGACAGGGCTGACTACGAGCAGTACTTC
>TRBJ1-5|NA|NA|16|TRBV7-9
CASSSTHPGHNQPQHF
TGTGCCAGCAGCTCGACCCACCCTGGACACAATCAGCCCCAGCATTTT
>TRBJ1-4|NA|many|14|TRBV2
CASRDGQSSEKLFF
TGTGCCAGCAGAGACGGACAGTCGAGTGAAAAACTGTTTTTT
>TRBJ1-1|NA|many|16|TRBV11-2
CASSLGHDRFSTEAFF
TGTGCCAGCAGCTTGGGACATGACAGGTTCTCCACTGAAGCTTTCTTT
>TRBJ1-2|NA|many|16|TRBV2
CASDLVTGPSNYGYTF
TGTGCCAGCGACTTAGTGACAGGCCCATCGAACTATGGCTACACCTTC
>TRBJ2-7|TRBD1|NA|12|TRBV9
CASSITGGEQYF
TGTGCCAGCAGTATCACAGGGGGTGAGCAGTACTTC
>TRBJ2-7|NA|many|14|TRBV5-1
CASSLGYGSYEQYF
TGCGCCAGCAGCTTAGGATATGGCTCCTACGAGCAGTACTTC
>TRBJ1-1|NA|NA|13|TRBV7-2
CASSSGGRTEAFF
TGTGCCAGCAGTTCGGGGGGGCGGACTGAAGCTTTCTTT
>TRBJ2-5|NA|many|15|TRBV13
CASSLGTGSGETQYF
TGTGCCAGCAGCTTAGGAACAGGGAGCGGAGAGACCCAGTACTTC
>TRBJ1-2|NA|NA|10|TRBV29-1
CSVESYGYTF
TGCAGCGTTGAGAGCTATGGCTACACCTTC
>TRBJ2-1|TRBD1|few|15|TRBV5-4
CASSSYRQGNNEQFF
TGTGCCAGCAGCTCTTATCGACAGGGAAACAATGAGCAGTTCTTC
>TRBJ2-1|TRBD2|few|18|TRBV4-2
CASSQGGRAGMEGSLQFF
TGTGCCAGCAGCCAGGGCGGGAGGGCCGGAATGGAGGGAAGCCTCCAGTTCTTC
>TRBJ1-2|TRBD1|NA|16|TRBV6-1
CASLGQGFDYYYGYTF
TGTGCCAGCCTAGGACAGGGGTTCGATTACTACTATGGCTACACCTTC
>TRBJ2-7|NA|few|17|TRBV7-9
CASSLLPGGAVSYEQYF
TGTGCCAGCAGCTTATTACCCGGGGGCGCCGTCTCCTACGAGCAGTACTTC
>TRBJ2-7|NA|few|13|TRBV7-9
CASSLALGYEQYF
TGTGCCAGCAGCTTAGCGCTAGGATACGAGCAGTACTTC
>TRBJ1-1|TRBD1|few|13|TRBV24-1
CATRKGQTTEAFF
TGTGCCACCAGGAAGGGACAGACCACTGAAGCTTTCTTT
>TRBJ1-1|NA|many|14|TRBV12-3/TRBV12-4
CASSSRHLNTEAFF
TGTGCCAGCAGTTCTCGACACCTGAACACTGAAGCTTTCTTT
>TRBJ2-1|NA|many|14|TRBV2
CASSGASSNSEQFF
TGTGCCAGCAGTGGGGCTAGCTCGAATAGTGAGCAGTTCTTC
>TRBJ1-3|NA|many|15|TRBV20-1
CSARDDTRSGNTIYF
TGCAGTGCTAGAGACGACACACGCTCTGGAAACACCATATATTTT
>TRBJ2-7|NA|NA|17|TRBV7-8
CASSLPLDGPNTYEQYF
TGTGCCAGCAGCTTACCACTAGACGGACCAAATACCTACGAGCAGTACTTC
>TRBJ2-7|TRBD2|many|17|TRBV20-1
CSARGLAAIPQIYEQYF
TGCAGTGCTAGAGGACTAGCGGCAATCCCCCAGATCTACGAGCAGTACTTC
>TRBJ1-1|NA|few|13|TRBV12-3/TRBV12-4
CASSLMGKRWAFF
TGTGCCAGCAGTTTAATGGGTAAGCGGTGGGCTTTCTTT
>TRBJ2-2|NA|many|16|TRBV7-6
CASSLGRQQNTGELFF
TGTGCCAGCAGCTTAGGGAGACAACAGAACACCGGGGAGCTGTTTTTT
>TRBJ2-2|TRBD1|many|13|TRBV27
CASRDRYTGELFF
TGTGCCAGCCGGGACAGGTACACCGGGGAGCTGTTTTTT
>TRBJ2-1|NA|many|12|TRBV11-2
CASSLLRHEQFF
TGTGCCAGCAGCTTACTACGGCATGAGCAGTTCTTC
>TRBJ2-5|NA|few|14|TRBV6-1
CASSYGGQQETQYF
TGTGCCAGCAGTTATGGTGGACAGCAAGAGACCCAGTACTTC
>TRBJ1-4|TRBD1|few|15|TRBV3-1
CASSQGTGLDEKLFF
TGTGCCAGCAGCCAAGGGACAGGTTTGGATGAAAAACTGTTTTTT
>TRBJ2-2|NA|many|14|TRBV28
CASSLGWGTGELFF
TGTGCCAGCAGTTTAGGTTGGGGGACCGGGGAGCTGTTTTTT